This TCR beta chain was obtained from a study of shared clonotypes between healthy human individuals. This clone was observed once. Its antigen is unknown. Several immunoSEQ plates held equal portions of the genomic DNA taken from each subset. Profiled with immunoSEQ multiplex PCR; TCRdb holds only in-frame clones, not every one. Of hundreds of thousands of clones detected, 95% to 98% appear once; the ten largest clones hold roughly 0.29%. Study conclusions and caveats: The study drew on few donors, limiting represented genetic and exposure-history diversity. Clonotype sharing levels among donors were expected to vary with sequencing depth.

Only CD45RO-negative cells positively selected for CCR7 counted as naive CD8 cells, so terminally differentiated effector memory CD45RA+ cells were excluded. Sequenced input: naive CD8+ T cells sorted from blood. This sequence was found in a man aged 25-45 years in good health.

Written as DNA, the CDR3 is TGTGCCAGCAGTTACGGGACAGTAGTCTACGAGCAGTACTTC. It is translated as CASSYGTVVYEQYF. The chain carries TRBV28 and TRBJ2-7; 7 bases line up with TRBD1. Germline V gives CDR1 MDHEN, CDR2 SYDVKM. The CDR3 is made up of 14 amino acids. Trimming took 4 bases from V and 3 from J; bases not matched to a gene: 6.